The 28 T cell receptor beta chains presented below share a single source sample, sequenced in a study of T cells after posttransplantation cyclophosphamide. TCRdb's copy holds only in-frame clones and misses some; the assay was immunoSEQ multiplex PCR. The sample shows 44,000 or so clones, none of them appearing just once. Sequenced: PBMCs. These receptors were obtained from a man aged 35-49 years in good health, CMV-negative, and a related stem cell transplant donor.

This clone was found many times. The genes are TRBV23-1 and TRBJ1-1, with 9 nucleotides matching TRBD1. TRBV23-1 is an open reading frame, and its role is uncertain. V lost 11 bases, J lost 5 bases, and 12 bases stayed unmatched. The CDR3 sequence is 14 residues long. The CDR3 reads CAQLWGQGKTEAFF. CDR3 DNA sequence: TGCGCCCAGCTGTGGGGACAGGGCAAGACTGAAGCTTTCTTT.

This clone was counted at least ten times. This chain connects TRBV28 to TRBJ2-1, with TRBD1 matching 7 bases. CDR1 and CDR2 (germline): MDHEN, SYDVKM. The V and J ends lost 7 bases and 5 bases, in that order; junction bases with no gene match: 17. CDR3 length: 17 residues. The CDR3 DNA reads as TGTGCCAGCACCCACCCCCCTGACAGGGAACTCGACAATGAGCAGTTCTTC. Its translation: CASTHPPDRELDNEQFF.

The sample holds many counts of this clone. CDR3 loop: CASSISRDRPDTQYF. As DNA, the CDR3 is TGTGCCAGCAGCATAAGCAGAGACAGGCCAGATACGCAGTATTTT. The chain is built from TRBV7-8 and TRBJ2-3, with D maybe TRBD1 (6 bases). V was cut by 5 bases and J by 4 bases, with 16 bases left in between. The CDR3 is made up of 15 amino acids. Germline values: CDR1 SGHVS, CDR2 FQNEAQ.

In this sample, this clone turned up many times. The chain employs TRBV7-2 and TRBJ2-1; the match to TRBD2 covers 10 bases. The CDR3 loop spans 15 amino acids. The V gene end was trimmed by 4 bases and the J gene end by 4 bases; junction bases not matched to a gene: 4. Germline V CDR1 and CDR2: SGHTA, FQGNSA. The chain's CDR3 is CASSSGTSVYNEQFF. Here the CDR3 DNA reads TGTGCCAGCAGCTCCGGGACTAGCGTTTACAATGAGCAGTTCTTC.

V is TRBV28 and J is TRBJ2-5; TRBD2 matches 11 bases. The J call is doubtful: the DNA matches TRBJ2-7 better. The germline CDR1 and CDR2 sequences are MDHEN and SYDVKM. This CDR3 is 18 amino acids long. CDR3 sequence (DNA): TGTGCCAGCATTCTAGGGGGGTCTCTAGCGGGAGGCCCCTACGAGCAGTACTTC. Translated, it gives CASILGGSLAGGPYEQYF.

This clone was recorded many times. CDR3 nucleotides: TGCGCCAGCAGCACCCAGGGAGGCGAGCAGTACTTC. Protein sequence: CASSTQGGEQYF. The genes are TRBV5-1 and TRBJ2-7, with TRBD2 as a possible D gene (6 bases). This CDR3 spans 12 amino acids. V was cut by 4 bases and J by 6 bases, with 11 bases left in between. Germline assignment: CDR1 SGHRS and CDR2 YFSETQ. The variable domain in full, completed from reference TRBV5-1 and TRBJ2-7, reads KAGVTQTPRYLIKTRGQQVTLSCSPISGHRSVSWYQQTPGQGLQFLFEYFSETQRNKGNFPGRFSGRQFSNSRSEMNVSTLELGDSALYLCASSTQGGEQYFGPGTRLTVT.

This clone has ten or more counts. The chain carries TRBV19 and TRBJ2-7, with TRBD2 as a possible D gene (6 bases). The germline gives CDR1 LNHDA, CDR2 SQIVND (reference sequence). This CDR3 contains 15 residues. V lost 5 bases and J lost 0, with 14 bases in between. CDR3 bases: TGTGCCAGTAGTGCCGGGACTCCTGGCTCCTACGAGCAGTACTTC. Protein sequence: CASSAGTPGSYEQYF.

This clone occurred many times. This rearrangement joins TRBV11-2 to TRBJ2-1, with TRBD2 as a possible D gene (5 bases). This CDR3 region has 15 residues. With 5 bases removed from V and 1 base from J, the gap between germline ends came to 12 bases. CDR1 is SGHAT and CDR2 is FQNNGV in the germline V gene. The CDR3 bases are TGTGCCAGCAGCACCATACTAGTTTCCTACAATGAGCAGTTCTTC. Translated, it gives CASSTILVSYNEQFF. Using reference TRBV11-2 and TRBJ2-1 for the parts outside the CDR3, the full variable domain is EAGVAQSPRYKIIEKRQSVAFWCNPISGHATLYWYQQILGQGPKLLIQFQNNGVVDDSQLPKDRFSAERLKGVDSTLKIQPAKLEDSAVYLCASSTILVSYNEQFFGPGTRLTVL.

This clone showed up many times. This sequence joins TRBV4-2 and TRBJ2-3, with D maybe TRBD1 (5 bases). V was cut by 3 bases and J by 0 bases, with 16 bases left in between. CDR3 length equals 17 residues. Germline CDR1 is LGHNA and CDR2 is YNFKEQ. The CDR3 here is CASSHASPGRSTDTQYF. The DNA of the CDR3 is TGTGCCAGCAGCCACGCCTCCCCAGGGCGTAGCACAGATACGCAGTATTTT.

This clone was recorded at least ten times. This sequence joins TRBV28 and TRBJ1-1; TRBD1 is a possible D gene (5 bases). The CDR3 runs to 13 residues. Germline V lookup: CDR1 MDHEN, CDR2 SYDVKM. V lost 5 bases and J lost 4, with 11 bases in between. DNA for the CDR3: TGTGCCAGCAGTGCACAGGAGACCACTGAAGCTTTCTTT. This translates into CASSAQETTEAFF.

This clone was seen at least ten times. DNA of the CDR3: TGTGCCAGCAGCCAATCCGCTCTAAGCGGTAGAAATGAGCAGTTCTTC. It is translated as CASSQSALSGRNEQFF. J is TRBJ2-1 and V is TRBV7-8; maybe TRBD2 (5 bases). The CDR3 runs to 16 residues. CDR1 and CDR2 from the germline V gene are SGHVS and FQNEAQ. V was clipped by 5 bases and J by 7 bases, with 21 bases between them.

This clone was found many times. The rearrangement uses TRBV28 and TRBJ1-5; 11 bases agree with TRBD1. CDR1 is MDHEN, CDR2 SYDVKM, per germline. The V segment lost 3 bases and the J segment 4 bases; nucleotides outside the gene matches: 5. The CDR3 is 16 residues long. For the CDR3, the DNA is TGTGCCAGCAGTTTGTGGGACAGGGGGGAAAATCAGCCCCAGCATTTT. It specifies CASSLWDRGENQPQHF.

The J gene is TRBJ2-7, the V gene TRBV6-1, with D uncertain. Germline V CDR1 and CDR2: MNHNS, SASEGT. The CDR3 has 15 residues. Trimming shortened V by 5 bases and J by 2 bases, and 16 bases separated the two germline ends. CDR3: CASSPRHLPPYEQYF. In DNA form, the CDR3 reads TGTGCCAGCAGTCCGAGACATCTACCCCCCTACGAGCAGTACTTC.

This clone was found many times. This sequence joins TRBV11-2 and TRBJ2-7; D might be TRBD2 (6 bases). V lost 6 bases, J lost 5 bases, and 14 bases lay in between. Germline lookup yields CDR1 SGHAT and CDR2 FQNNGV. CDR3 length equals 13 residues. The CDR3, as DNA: TGTGCCAGCAGTCGAACCCCGGGAGACGAGCAGTACTTC. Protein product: CASSRTPGDEQYF.

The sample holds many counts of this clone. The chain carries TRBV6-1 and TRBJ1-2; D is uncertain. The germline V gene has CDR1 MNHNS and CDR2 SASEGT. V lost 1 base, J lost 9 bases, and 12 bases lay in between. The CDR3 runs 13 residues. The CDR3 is CASSEDAVTSYTF. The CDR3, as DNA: TGTGCCAGCAGTGAAGATGCGGTTACGAGCTACACCTTC.

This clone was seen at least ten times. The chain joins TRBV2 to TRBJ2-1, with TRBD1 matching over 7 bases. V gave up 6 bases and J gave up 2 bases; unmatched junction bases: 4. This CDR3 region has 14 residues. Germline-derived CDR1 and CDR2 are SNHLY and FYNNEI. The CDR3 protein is CASRPGQTYNEQFF. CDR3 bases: TGTGCCAGCAGGCCGGGACAGACCTACAATGAGCAGTTCTTC. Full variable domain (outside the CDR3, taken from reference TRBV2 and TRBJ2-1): EPEVTQTPSHQVTQMGQEVILRCVPISNHLYFYWYRQILGQKVEFLVSFYNNEISEKSEIFDDQFSVERPDGSNFTLKIRSTKLEDSAMYFCASRPGQTYNEQFFGPGTRLTVL.

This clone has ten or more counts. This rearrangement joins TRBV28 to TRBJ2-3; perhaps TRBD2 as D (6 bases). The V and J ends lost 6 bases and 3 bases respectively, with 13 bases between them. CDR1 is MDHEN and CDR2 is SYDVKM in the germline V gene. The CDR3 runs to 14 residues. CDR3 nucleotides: TGTGCCAGCAGGAGTGGGAGGCCTACAGATACGCAGTATTTT. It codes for CASRSGRPTDTQYF.

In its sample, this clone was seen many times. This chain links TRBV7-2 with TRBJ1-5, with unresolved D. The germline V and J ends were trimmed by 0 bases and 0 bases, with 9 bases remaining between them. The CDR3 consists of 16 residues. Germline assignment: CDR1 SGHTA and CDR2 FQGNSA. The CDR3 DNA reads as TGTGCCAGCAGCTTAGCGTCAGGTTTTAGCAATCAGCCCCAGCATTTT. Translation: CASSLASGFSNQPQHF. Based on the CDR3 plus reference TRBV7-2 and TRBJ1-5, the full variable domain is GAGVSQSPSNKVTEKGKDVELRCDPISGHTALYWYRQSLGQGLEFLIYFQGNSAPDKSGLPSDRFSAERTGGSVSTLTIQRTQQEDSAVYLCASSLASGFSNQPQHFGDGTRLSIL.

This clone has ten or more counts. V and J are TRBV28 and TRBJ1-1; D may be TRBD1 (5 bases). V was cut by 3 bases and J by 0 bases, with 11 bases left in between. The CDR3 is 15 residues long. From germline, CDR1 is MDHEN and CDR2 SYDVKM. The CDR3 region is CASSFFRAMNTEAFF. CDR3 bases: TGTGCCAGCAGTTTTTTCAGGGCCATGAACACTGAAGCTTTCTTT.

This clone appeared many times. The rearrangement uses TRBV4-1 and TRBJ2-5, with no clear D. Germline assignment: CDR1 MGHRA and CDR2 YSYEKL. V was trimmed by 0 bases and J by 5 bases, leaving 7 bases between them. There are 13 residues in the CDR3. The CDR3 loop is CASSQEAPETQYF. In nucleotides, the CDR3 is TGCGCCAGCAGCCAAGAGGCACCCGAGACCCAGTACTTC.

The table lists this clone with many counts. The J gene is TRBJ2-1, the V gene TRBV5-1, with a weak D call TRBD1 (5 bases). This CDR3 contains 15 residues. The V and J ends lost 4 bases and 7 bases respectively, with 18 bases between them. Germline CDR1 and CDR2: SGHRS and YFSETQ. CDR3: CASSVRVAALNEQFF. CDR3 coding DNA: TGCGCCAGCAGCGTCAGGGTTGCCGCTTTGAATGAGCAGTTCTTC. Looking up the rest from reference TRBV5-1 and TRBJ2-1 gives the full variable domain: KAGVTQTPRYLIKTRGQQVTLSCSPISGHRSVSWYQQTPGQGLQFLFEYFSETQRNKGNFPGRFSGRQFSNSRSEMNVSTLELGDSALYLCASSVRVAALNEQFFGPGTRLTVL.

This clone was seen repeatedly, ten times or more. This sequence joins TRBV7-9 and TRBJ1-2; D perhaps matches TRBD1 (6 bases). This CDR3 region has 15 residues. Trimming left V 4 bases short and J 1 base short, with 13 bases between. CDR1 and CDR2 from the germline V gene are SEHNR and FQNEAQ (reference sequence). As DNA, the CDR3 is TGTGCCAGCAGCTCTCCAGAACAGGGTAACTATGGCTACACCTTC. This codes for CASSSPEQGNYGYTF.

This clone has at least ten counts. In DNA form, the CDR3 reads TGTGCCAGCAGTCGATTTGGACTAGCGGGAGAACTAATGGAGTTCTTC. It encodes CASSRFGLAGELMEFF. The genes are TRBV6-6 and TRBJ2-1, with 13 bases identical to TRBD2. J lost 14 bases, V lost 5 bases, and 15 bases had no gene match. This CDR3 has 16 residues. CDR1 is MNHNY and CDR2 is SVGAGI in the germline V gene (reference sequence).

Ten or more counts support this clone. The CDR3 sequence is CASSLDAVDTQYF. The CDR3 bases are TGTGCCAGCAGCTTAGATGCAGTGGATACGCAGTATTTT. V and J are TRBV11-3 and TRBJ2-3; D is unclear. Deletions cut 0 bases from V and 6 bases from J, with 7 bases between. Per germline, CDR1 SGHNT and CDR2 YENEEA. The CDR3 has 13 amino acids. Using reference TRBV11-3 and TRBJ2-3 for the parts outside the CDR3, the full variable domain is EAGVVQSPRYKIIEKKQPVAFWCNPISGHNTLYWYLQNLGQGPELLIRYENEEAVDDSQLPKDRFSAERLKGVDSTLKIQPAELGDSAVYLCASSLDAVDTQYFGPGTRLTVL.

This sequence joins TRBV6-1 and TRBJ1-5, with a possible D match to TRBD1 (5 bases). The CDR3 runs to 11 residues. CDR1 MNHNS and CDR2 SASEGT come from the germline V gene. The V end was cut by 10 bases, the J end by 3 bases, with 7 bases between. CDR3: CATGYNQPQHF. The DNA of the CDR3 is TGTGCCACAGGGTACAATCAGCCCCAGCATTTT.

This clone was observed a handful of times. CDR3 protein: CASSRSWTSGRYEQYF. CDR3 nucleotides: TGCGCCAGCAGCCGATCCTGGACTAGCGGGAGGTACGAGCAGTACTTC. The chain combines TRBV4-1 with TRBJ2-5, with 14 bases aligning to TRBD2. The last part of the DNA fits TRBJ2-7 better; the J call may be wrong. The CDR3 is 16 residues long. The germline CDR1 and CDR2 sequences are MGHRA and YSYEKL.

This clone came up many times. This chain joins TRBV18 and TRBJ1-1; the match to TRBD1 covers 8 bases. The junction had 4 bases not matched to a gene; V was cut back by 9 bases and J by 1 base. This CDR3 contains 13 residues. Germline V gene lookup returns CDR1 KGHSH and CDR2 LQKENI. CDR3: CASSQGANTEAFF. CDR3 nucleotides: TGTGCCAGTTCCCAGGGGGCGAACACTGAAGCTTTCTTT. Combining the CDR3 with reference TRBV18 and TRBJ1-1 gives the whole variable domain NAGVMQNPRHLVRRRGQEARLRCSPMKGHSHVYWYRQLPEEGLKFMVYLQKENIIDESGMPKERFSAEFPKEGPSILRIQQVVRGDSAAYFCASSQGANTEAFFGQGTRLTVV.

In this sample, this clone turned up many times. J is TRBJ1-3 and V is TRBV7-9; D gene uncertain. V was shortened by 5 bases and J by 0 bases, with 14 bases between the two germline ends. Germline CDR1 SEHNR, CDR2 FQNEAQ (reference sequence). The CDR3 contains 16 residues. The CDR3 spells CASSAKRRSSGNTIYF. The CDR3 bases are TGTGCCAGCAGCGCTAAAAGAAGGAGCTCTGGAAACACCATATATTTT.